Listed here are 5 T cell receptor beta chains from one sample, sequenced in a study of cytomegalovirus exposure and HLA in healthy donors. 60 Vbeta and 13 Jbeta primers were used in PCR. Sequencing used immunoSEQ multiplex PCR; TCRdb keeps in-frame clones, though not all of them. The sample comprises some 120,000 clones, roughly 74% of which are singletons, and 0.85% to 0.9% rests with the top ten. Sequences were obtained from PBMCs. These receptors were collected from a young woman in good health and CMV-seronegative.

The chain links TRBV4-2 to TRBJ2-5; 7 bases are shared with TRBD2. V lost 0 bases to trimming and J lost 3 bases; unmatched junction nucleotides: 10. This CDR3 is built from 17 residues. Germline values: CDR1 LGHNA, CDR2 YNFKEQ. The DNA of the CDR3 is TGTGCCAGCAGCCAAGATACCGCTTGGGGGGGGAAAGAGACCCAGTACTTC. Its protein is CASSQDTAWGGKETQYF.

This chain links TRBV5-6 with TRBJ2-7; possibly TRBD2 for D (6 bases). Germline CDR1 is SGHDT and CDR2 is YYEEEE. Trimming took off 0 bases at V and 1 base at J, with 8 bases between the two ends. The CDR3 covers 14 residues. CDR3 residues: CASSLGGVSYEQYF. CDR3 sequence (DNA): TGTGCCAGCAGCTTGGGGGGGGTGTCCTACGAGCAGTACTTC.

The rearrangement joins TRBV6-5 to TRBJ1-3, with 7 bases identical to TRBD1. The CDR3 is 16 residues long. With 0 bases clipped from V and 4 bases from J, the junction kept 6 bases outside the gene matches. CDR1 is MNHEY and CDR2 is SVGAGI in the germline V gene. The CDR3 DNA follows: TGTGCCAGCAGTTACTCGCAGGGGGGAATCGGAAACACCATATATTTT. Translating it yields CASSYSQGGIGNTIYF.

This chain uses TRBV30 with TRBJ2-7; the match to TRBD1 covers 7 bases. In germline, CDR1 is GTSNPN, CDR2 SVGIG (reference sequence). The length of the CDR3 is 13 residues. J gave up 2 bases and V 4 bases, and 5 bases lay outside the gene matches. The CDR3 loop is CAWKRDSAYEQYF. The CDR3 region has the DNA TGTGCCTGGAAAAGGGACAGCGCCTACGAGCAGTACTTC.

This chain joins TRBV5-1 and TRBJ2-1, with D tentatively TRBD2 (5 bases). V dropped 5 bases and J dropped 0 bases, with 15 bases sitting between them. Germline V gene data show CDR1 as SGHRS and CDR2 as YFSETQ. The CDR3 extends over 16 amino acids. CDR3 amino acids: CASRLSGVSSYNEQFF. CDR3 nucleotides: TGCGCCAGCAGGCTATCCGGGGTGAGCTCCTACAATGAGCAGTTCTTC.